Sequencing of this T cell receptor (beta chain) was carried out in a study of T cell repertoires in cytomegalovirus infection. Notes on the study in general: Predominance within the ex vivo response was attributable to HLA-C-restricted CMV-specific TCR beta clonotypes. Of the TCR beta families, the public ones yielded a cumulative frequency that identified carriers of CMV plus the relevant HLA.

There are 14 residues in the CDR3. Germline V lookup: CDR1 SGHTA, CDR2 FQGNSA. V was pared by 6 bases and J by 6 bases, with 9 bases of the junction left unmatched. There are many counts of this clonotype. Its cognate antigen is unknown. TCRdb reprocessed the reads with MiXCR, giving one entry per CDR3 protein. The table includes tens of thousands of distinct CDR3 sequences, 3.7% detected once. The material sequenced was PBMCs. This chain uses TRBV7-2 with TRBJ1-1; 8 nucleotides agree with TRBD1. This receptor was taken from a human donor in good health (CMV status not recorded). Some clones in this sample may be carry-over from other donors' samples. In nucleotides, the CDR3 is TGTGCCAGCAGTCGAGACAGGGGACAGGCTGAAGCTTTCTTT. Residues: CASSRDRGQAEAFF.